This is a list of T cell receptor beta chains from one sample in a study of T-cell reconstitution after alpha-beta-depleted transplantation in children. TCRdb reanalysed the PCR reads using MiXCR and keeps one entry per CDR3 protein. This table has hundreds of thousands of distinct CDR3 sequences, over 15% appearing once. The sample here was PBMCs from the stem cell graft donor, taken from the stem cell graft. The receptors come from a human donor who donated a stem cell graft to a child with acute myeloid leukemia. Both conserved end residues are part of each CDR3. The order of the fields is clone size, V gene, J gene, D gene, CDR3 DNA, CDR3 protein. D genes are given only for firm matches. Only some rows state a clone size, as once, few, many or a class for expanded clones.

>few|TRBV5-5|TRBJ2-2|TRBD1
TGTGCCAGCAGCTTGAGGGGGCGAGGCACCGGGGAGCTGTTTTTT
CASSLRGRGTGELFF
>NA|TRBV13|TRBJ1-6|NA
TGTGCCAGCAGCTTAGGCCGTGGCTCCTTTTCACCCCTCCACTTT
CASSLGRGSFSPLHF
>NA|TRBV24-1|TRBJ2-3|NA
TGTGCCACCAGTAGGTGGGGTGCTACGCAGTATTTT
CATSRWGATQYF
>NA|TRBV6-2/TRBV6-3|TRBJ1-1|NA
TGTGCCAGCAGTTACTTCCAGGGGTACACTGAAGCTTTCTTT
CASSYFQGYTEAFF
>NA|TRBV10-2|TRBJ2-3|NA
TGCGCCAGCAGGGACACCGAAAGCACAGATACGCAGTATTTT
CASRDTESTDTQYF
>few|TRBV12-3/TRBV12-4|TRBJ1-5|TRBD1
TGTGCCAGCAGGCCGACAGGGGGCTATTATAGCAATCAGCCCCAGCATTTT
CASRPTGGYYSNQPQHF
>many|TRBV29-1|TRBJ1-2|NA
TGCAGCGTTGTCAGGGCCAGCTATGGCTACACCTTC
CSVVRASYGYTF
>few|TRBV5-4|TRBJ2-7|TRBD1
TGTGCCAGCAGCGGTCCCGGGACAGTCTACGAGCAGTACTTC
CASSGPGTVYEQYF
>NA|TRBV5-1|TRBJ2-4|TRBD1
TGCGCCAGCAGCCCCGGACAGGGCGGGAACATTCAGTACTTC
CASSPGQGGNIQYF
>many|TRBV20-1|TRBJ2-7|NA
TGCAGTGCTAGAGAGACGCCTAACGACGAGCAGTACTTC
CSARETPNDEQYF
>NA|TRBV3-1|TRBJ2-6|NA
TGTGCCAGCAGCCAAGTTGTCGAGTTAGAAGAGGCCAACGTCCTGACTTTC
CASSQVVELEEANVLTF
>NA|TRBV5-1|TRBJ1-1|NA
TGCGCCAGCAGCTTAGGACCGGGGGTGAACACTGAAGCTTTCTTT
CASSLGPGVNTEAFF
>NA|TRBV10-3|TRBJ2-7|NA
TGTGCCATCAGTGAGTCCGGGTTCTACGAGCAGTACTTC
CAISESGFYEQYF
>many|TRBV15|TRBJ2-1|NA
TGTGCCACCAGCGTACTATACTACAATGAGCAGTTCTTC
CATSVLYYNEQFF
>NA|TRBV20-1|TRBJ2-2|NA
TGCAGTGCTGGTTGGGGCCCGAACACCGGGGAGCTGTTTTTT
CSAGWGPNTGELFF
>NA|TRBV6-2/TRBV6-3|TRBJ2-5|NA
TGTGCCAGCAGTCATCTACAGGTACAAGAGACCCAGTACTTC
CASSHLQVQETQYF
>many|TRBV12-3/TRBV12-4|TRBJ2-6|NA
TGTGCCAGCAGTTTGCGATCCTCTGGGGCCAACGTCCTGACTTTC
CASSLRSSGANVLTF
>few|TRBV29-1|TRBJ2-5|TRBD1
TGCAGCGGGACGGACAGGGGGCTGGGAGAGACCCAGTACTTC
CSGTDRGLGETQYF
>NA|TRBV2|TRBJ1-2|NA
TGTGCCAGCAGGACCTCTAGGGATGGCTACACCTTC
CASRTSRDGYTF
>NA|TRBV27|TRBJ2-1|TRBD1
TGTGCCAGCATGGACAGGAACAGGGATGAGCAGTTCTTC
CASMDRNRDEQFF
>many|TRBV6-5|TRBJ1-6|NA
TGTGCCAGCAGTAACAGTAATTCACCCCTCCACTTT
CASSNSNSPLHF
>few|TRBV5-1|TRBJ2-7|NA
TGCGCCAGCGGTAAAGACTCAACCAGGATCTACGAGCAGTACTTC
CASGKDSTRIYEQYF
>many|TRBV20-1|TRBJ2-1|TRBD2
TGCAGTGGTACAAGCGGGGCGTACTACAATGAGCAGTTCTTC
CSGTSGAYYNEQFF
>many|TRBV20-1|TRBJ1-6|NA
TGCAGTGCTAGAGACTCTCCGGCCTCCTATAATTCACCCCTCCACTTT
CSARDSPASYNSPLHF
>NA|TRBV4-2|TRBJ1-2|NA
TGTGCCAGGAGCCCCGCGGGCCTCGGCTATGGCTACACCTTC
CARSPAGLGYGYTF
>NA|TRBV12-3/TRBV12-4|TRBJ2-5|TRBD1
TGTGCCAGCAGTATCCAGGGGGACCAAGAGACCCAGTACTTC
CASSIQGDQETQYF
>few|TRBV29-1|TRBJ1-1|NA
TGCAGCGTTGATGTCCCGGATATGAACACTGAAGCTTTCTTT
CSVDVPDMNTEAFF
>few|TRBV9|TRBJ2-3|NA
TGTGCCAGCAGCATAGAGGGGGGCGCACACACAGATACGCAGTATTTT
CASSIEGGAHTDTQYF
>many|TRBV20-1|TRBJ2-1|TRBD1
TGCAGTGCTAGGACAGGGAGTAATGAGCAGTTCTTC
CSARTGSNEQFF
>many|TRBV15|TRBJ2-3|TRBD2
TGTGCCACCAGCAGAGGCAGCGGGGTAGATACGCAGTATTTT
CATSRGSGVDTQYF
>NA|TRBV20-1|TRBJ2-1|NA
TGCAGTGCTAGAGATTCTGGCCGGACTTTTTCTCCTTACAATGAGCAGTTCTTC
CSARDSGRTFSPYNEQFF
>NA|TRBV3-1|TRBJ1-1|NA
TGTGCCAGCAGCCACAAGGCAGGGACAACTGAAGCTTTCTTT
CASSHKAGTTEAFF
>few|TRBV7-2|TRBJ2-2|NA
TGTGCCAGCAGCTTAGTAAGGGTCTCCGGGGAGCTGTTTTTT
CASSLVRVSGELFF
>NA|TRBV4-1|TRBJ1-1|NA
TGCGCCAGCAGCCAAGACAGGGAAACTGAAGCTTTCTTT
CASSQDRETEAFF
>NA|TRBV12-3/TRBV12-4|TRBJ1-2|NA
TGTGCCAGCAGAACAGGCGGGGGGCTTTACTACACCTTC
CASRTGGGLYYTF
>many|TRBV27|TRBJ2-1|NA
TGTGCCAGCAGTTCAGGGGTATGGAATGAGCAGTTCTTC
CASSSGVWNEQFF
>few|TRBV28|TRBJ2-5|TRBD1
TGTGCCAGCAGGCCCCCTGGGCGAGGGGGCGAGACCCAGTACTTC
CASRPPGRGGETQYF
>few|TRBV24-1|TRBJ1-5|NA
TGTGCCACCAGTGATTTACTGGGGCCCCAGCATTTT
CATSDLLGPQHF
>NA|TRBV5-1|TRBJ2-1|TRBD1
TGCGCCAGCCTGACAGGGGACAATGAGCAGTTCTTC
CASLTGDNEQFF
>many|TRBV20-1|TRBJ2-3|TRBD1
TGCAGTGCTCAAACAGGGGGCAGGGCAGATACGCAGTATTTT
CSAQTGGRADTQYF
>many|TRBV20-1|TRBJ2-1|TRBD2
TGCAGTGCTATTGGCGCGGGGGGGCCCTATGAGCAGTTCTTC
CSAIGAGGPYEQFF
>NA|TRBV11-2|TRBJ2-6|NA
TGTGCCAGCAGCTTACTTGGGGCCTCTGGGGCCAACGTCCTGACTTTC
CASSLLGASGANVLTF
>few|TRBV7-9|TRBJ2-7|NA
TGTGCCAGCAGCTTAGGGGGCTCAGGGACCTACGAGCAGTACTTC
CASSLGGSGTYEQYF
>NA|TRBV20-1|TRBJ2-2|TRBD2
TGCAGTGCTAGAAGCGGGGGAGGTGGCACCGGGGAGCTGTTTTTT
CSARSGGGGTGELFF
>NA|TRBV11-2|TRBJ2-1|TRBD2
TGTGCCAGCAGCCTTACTACTAGCGGGGGGCAGGGTGAGCAGTTCTTC
CASSLTTSGGQGEQFF
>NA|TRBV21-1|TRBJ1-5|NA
TGTGCCCCCCTTCCCCCCAGGGGCAATCAGCCCCAGCATTTT
CAPLPPRGNQPQHF
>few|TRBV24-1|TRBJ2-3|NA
TGTGCCACCAGTGATCCCGGGGTAGGAGATACGCAGTATTTT
CATSDPGVGDTQYF
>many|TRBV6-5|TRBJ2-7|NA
TGTGCCAGCAGTTACTCGATTCTCGGGGAGCAGTACTTC
CASSYSILGEQYF
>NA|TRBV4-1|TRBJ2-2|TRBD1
TGCGCCAGCAGCACATTCGGACAGGCAAACACCGGGGAGCTGTTTTTT
CASSTFGQANTGELFF